This T cell receptor beta chain is drawn from a study of post-analysis software for immune sequencing data. In the study overall: Patients had relapsing-remitting, secondary progressive or progressive-relapsing multiple sclerosis; some lacked subtype.

With respect to this clonotype: Its antigen remains unknown.

Study-wide results and caveats: The F measure placed samples prepared in the same batch into strongly shared clusters. Among multiple sclerosis patients, normalized Chao1 diversity was significantly below that of controls.

Tagging with unique molecular identifiers was a feature of the TCR beta cDNA libraries. Approximately 500,000 cDNA molecules were obtained from roughly 0.93 to 9.6 million T cells. TCRdb used MiXCR to reprocess the PCR reads, holding one entry per CDR3 protein. The sample has 250,000 to 300,000 distinct CDR3 sequences, just over 35% seen once. The origin of this receptor is a girl under 18 with multiple sclerosis. The sequenced sample was blood.

The CDR3 sequence is CASSLSRSSYNSPLHF. The CDR3, as DNA: TGTGCCAGCAGTTTATCGAGGAGCTCCTATAATTCACCCCTCCACTTT. The rearrangement uses TRBV27 and TRBJ1-6; D gene unclear. CDR3 length equals 16 residues. V shed 0 bases and J shed 0 bases, with 6 bases lying between them. CDR1 is MNHEY and CDR2 is SMNVEV in the germline V gene (reference sequence).